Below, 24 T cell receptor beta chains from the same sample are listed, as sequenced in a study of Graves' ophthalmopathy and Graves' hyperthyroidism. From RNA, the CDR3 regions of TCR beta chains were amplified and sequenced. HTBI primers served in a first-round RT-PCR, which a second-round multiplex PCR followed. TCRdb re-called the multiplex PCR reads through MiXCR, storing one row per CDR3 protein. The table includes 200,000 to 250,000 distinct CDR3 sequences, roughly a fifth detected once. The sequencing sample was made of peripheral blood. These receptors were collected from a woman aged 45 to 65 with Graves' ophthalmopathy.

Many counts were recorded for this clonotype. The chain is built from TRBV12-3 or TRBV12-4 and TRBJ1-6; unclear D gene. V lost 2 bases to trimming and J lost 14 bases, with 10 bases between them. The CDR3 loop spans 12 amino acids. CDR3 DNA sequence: TGTGCCAGCAGTTTATTCTCGGGCACCCTCCACTTT. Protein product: CASSLFSGTLHF.

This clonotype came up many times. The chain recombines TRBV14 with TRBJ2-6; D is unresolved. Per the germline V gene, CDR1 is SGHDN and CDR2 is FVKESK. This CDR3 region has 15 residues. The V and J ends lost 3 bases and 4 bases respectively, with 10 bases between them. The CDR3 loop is CASSHLGGGANVLTF. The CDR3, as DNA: TGTGCCAGCAGCCATCTAGGTGGGGGGGCCAACGTCCTGACTTTC. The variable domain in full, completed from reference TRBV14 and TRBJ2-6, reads EAGVTQFPSHSVIEKGQTVTLRCDPISGHDNLYWYRRVMGKEIKFLLHFVKESKQDESGMPNNRFLAERTGGTYSTLKVQPAELEDSGVYFCASSHLGGGANVLTFGAGSRLTVL.

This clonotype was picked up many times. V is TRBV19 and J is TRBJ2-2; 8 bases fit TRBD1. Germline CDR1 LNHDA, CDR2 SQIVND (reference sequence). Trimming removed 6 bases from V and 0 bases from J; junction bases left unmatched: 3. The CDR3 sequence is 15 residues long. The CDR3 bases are TGTGCCAGTAGGACAGGGGTTACGAACACCGGGGAGCTGTTTTTT. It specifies CASRTGVTNTGELFF. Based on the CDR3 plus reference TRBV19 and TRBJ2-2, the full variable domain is DGGITQSPKYLFRKEGQNVTLSCEQNLNHDAMYWYRQDPGQGLRLIYYSQIVNDFQKGDIAEGYSVSREKKESFPLTVTSAQKNPTAFYLCASRTGVTNTGELFFGEGSRLTVL.

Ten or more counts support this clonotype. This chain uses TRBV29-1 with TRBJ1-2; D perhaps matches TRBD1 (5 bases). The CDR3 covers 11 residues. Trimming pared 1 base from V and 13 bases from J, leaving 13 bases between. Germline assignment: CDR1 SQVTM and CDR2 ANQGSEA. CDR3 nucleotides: TGCAGCGTTGAAGGTGCCAGGGCCGGCACCTTC. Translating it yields CSVEGARAGTF.

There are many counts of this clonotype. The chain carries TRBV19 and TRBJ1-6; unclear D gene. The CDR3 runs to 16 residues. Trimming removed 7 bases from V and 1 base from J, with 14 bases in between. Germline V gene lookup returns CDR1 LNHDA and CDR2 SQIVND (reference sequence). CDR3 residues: CASTEAVGSYNSPLHF. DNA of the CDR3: TGTGCCAGTACGGAGGCGGTGGGTTCCTATAATTCACCCCTCCACTTT.

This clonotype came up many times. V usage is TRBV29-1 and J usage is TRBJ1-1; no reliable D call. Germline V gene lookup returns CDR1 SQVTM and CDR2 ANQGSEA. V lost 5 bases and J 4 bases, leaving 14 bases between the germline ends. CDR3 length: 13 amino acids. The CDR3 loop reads CSVKIGLGTEAFF. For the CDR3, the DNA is TGCAGCGTTAAAATAGGGTTAGGCACTGAAGCTTTCTTT. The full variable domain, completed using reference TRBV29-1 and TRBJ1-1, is SAVISQKPSRDICQRGTSLTIQCQVDSQVTMMFWYRQQPGQSLTLIATANQGSEATYESGFVIDKFPISRPNLTFSTLTVSNMSPEDSSIYLCSVKIGLGTEAFFGQGTRLTVV.

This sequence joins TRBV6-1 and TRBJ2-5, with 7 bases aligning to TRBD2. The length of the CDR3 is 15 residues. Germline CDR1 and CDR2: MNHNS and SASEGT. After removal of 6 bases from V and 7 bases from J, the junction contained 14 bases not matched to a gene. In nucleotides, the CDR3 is TGTGCCAGCAGCCCCAGCGGGGATGGGGGGGTGACCCAGTACTTC. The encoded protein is CASSPSGDGGVTQYF.

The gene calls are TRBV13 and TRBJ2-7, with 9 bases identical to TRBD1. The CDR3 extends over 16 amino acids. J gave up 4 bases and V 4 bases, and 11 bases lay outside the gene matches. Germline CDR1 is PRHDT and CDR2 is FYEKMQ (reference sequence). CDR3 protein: CASSSYRGLSPYEQYF. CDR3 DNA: TGTGCCAGCAGCTCATACAGGGGGCTATCCCCTTACGAGCAGTACTTC.

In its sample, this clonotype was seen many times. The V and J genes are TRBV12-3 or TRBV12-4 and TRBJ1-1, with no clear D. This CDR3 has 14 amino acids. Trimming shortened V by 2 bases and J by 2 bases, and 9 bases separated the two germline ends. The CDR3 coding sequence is TGTGCCAGCAGTTTAACGCAGATTAACACTGAAGCTTTCTTT. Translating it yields CASSLTQINTEAFF.

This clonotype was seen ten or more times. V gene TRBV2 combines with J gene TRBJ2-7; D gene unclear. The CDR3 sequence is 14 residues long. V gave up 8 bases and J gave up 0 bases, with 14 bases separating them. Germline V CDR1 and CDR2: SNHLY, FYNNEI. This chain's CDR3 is CASLDSRYSYEQYF. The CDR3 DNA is TGTGCCAGCCTAGACTCGCGATACTCCTACGAGCAGTACTTC.

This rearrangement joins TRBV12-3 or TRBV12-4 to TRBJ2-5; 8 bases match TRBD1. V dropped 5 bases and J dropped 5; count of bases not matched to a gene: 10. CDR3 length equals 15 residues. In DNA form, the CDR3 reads TGTGCCAGCAGTAAGGGACAGGCGGCCGGGGAGACCCAGTACTTC. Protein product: CASSKGQAAGETQYF.

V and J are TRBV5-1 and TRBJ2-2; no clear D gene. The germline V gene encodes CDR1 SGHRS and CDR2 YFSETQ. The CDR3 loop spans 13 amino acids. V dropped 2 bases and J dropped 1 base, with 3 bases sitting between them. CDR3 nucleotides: TGCGCCAGCAGCTTCAAGAACACCGGGGAGCTGTTTTTT. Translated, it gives CASSFKNTGELFF.

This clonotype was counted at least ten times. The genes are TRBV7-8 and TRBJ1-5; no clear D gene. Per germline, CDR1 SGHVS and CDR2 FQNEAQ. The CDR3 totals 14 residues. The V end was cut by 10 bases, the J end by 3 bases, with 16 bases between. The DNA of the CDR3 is TGTGCCACAAGCCGGGAGGTGGACAATCAGCCCCAGCATTTT. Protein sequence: CATSREVDNQPQHF.

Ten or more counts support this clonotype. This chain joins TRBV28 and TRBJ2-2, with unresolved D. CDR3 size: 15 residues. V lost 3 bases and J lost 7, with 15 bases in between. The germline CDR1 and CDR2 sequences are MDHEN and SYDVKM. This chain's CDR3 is CASSFQPRASGELFF. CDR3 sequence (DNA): TGTGCCAGCAGTTTCCAACCGAGAGCAAGCGGGGAGCTGTTTTTT.

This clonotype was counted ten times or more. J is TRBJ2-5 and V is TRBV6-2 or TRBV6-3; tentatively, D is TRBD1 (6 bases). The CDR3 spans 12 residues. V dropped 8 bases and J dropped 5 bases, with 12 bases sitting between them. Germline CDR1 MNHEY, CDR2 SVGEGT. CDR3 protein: CASLKGEETQYF. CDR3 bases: TGTGCCAGCCTAAAGGGGGAGGAGACCCAGTACTTC.

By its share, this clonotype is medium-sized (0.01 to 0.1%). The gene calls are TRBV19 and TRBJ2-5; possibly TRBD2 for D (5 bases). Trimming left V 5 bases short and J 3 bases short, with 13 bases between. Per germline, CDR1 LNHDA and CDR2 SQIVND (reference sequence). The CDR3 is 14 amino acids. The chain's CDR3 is CASSSLDSEETQYF. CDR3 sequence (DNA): TGTGCCAGTAGTTCCCTGGACTCGGAAGAGACCCAGTACTTC.

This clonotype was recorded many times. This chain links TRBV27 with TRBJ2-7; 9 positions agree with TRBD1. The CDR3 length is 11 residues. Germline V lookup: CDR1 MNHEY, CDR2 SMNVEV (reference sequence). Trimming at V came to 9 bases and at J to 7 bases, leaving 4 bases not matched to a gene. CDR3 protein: CASATGGEQYF. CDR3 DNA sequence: TGTGCCAGTGCGACAGGGGGTGAGCAGTACTTC.

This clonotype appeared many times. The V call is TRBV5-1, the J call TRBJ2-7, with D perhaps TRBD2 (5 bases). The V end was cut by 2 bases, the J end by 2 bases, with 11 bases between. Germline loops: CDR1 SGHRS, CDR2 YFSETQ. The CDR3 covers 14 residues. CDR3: CASSFRGPTYEQYF. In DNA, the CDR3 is TGCGCCAGCAGCTTTAGAGGGCCCACCTACGAGCAGTACTTC. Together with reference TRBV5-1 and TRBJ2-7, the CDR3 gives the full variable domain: KAGVTQTPRYLIKTRGQQVTLSCSPISGHRSVSWYQQTPGQGLQFLFEYFSETQRNKGNFPGRFSGRQFSNSRSEMNVSTLELGDSALYLCASSFRGPTYEQYFGPGTRLTVT.

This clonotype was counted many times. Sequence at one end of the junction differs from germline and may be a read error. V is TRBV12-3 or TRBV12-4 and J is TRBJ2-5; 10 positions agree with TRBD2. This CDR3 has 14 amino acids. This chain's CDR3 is CASSIAGGQETQYF. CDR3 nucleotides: TGTGCCAGCAGTATAGCGGGAGGACAAGAGACCCAGTACTTC.

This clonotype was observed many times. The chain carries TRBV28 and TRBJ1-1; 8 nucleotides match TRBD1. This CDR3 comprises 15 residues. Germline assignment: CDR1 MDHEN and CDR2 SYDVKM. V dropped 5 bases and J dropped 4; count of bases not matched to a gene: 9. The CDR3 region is CASSDATGVLTEAFF. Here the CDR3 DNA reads TGTGCCAGCAGTGATGCGACAGGGGTGCTCACTGAAGCTTTCTTT.

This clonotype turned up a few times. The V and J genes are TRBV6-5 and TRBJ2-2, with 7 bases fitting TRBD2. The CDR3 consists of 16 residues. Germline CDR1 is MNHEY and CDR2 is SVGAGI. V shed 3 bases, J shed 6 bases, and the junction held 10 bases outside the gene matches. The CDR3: CASSYLAGDPSGELFF. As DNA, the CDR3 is TGTGCCAGCAGTTATTTGGCGGGAGACCCCTCCGGGGAGCTGTTTTTT.

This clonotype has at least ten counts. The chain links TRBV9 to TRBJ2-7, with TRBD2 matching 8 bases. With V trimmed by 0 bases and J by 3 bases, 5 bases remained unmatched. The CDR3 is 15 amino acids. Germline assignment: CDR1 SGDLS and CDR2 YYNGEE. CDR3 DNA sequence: TGTGCCAGCAGCGTAGATCTAGCGGGCGGCTACGAGCAGTACTTC. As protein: CASSVDLAGGYEQYF.

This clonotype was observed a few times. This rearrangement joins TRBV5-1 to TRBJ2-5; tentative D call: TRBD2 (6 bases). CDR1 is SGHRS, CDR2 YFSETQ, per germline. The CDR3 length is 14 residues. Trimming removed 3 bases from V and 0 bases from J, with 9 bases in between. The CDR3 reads CASSYSGYQETQYF. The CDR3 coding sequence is TGCGCCAGCAGCTATAGCGGTTACCAAGAGACCCAGTACTTC.

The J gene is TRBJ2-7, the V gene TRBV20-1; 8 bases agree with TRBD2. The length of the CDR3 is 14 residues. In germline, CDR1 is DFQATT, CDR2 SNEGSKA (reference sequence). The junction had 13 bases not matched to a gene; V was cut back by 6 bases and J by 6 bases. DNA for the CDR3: TGCAGTGCCGGGAGGGTCAGGGGAGGCGGCGAGCAGTACTTC. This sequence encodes CSAGRVRGGGEQYF.